The clone carrying this T cell receptor beta chain was picked up a small number of times. Its target is unknown. This specimen belongs to a study of beta chain features in type 1 diabetes. Study-level background: Sorted cells, approximately 100,000,000 in number, were examined across all samples. General observations from the study: Type 1 diabetes patients had moderately but significantly shorter TCRB CDR3s in all four CD4+ subsets. PCR might preferentially amplify shorter templates, equally in patients and controls.

V lost 7 bases and J 5 bases, leaving 14 bases between the germline ends. This CDR3 region has 13 residues. The germline V gene encodes CDR1 MDHEN and CDR2 SYDVKM. Sequencing targeted expressed TCRB transcripts, as all isolated RNA had been reverse transcribed. The method was immunoSEQ multiplex PCR; TCRdb's version includes in-frame clones alone and lacks a portion of them. The profile covers about 230,000 clones, with 16% appearing a single time and 0.065% to 0.1% taken by the ten largest. Averaging roughly 110 mL, one heparinised blood draw was given by each donor. The source is a man aged 25-40 years with type 1 diabetes. The rearrangement joins TRBV28 to TRBJ1-1; D is undetermined. Sequencing used naive CD4+ T cells from blood. This CDR3 is CASTLRWDTEAFF. DNA of the CDR3: TGTGCCAGCACCCTTAGGTGGGATACTGAAGCTTTCTTT.